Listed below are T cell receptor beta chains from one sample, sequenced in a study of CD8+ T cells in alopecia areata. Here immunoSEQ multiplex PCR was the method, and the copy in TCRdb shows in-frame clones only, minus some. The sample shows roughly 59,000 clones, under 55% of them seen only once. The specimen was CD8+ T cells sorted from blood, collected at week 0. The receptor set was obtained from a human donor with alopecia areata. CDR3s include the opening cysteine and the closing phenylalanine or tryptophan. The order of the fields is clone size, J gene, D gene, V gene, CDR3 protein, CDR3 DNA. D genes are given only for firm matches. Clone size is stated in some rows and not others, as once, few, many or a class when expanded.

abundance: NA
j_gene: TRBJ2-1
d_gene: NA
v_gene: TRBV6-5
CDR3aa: CASSLDWAGEQFF
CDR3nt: TGTGCCAGCAGCTTGGACTGGGCAGGGGAGCAGTTCTTC

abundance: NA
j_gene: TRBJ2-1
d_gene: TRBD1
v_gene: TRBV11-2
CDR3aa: CASSLGQGVEQFF
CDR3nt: TGTGCCAGCAGCTTAGGACAGGGGGTTGAGCAGTTCTTC

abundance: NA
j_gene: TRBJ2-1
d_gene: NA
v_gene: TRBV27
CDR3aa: CASSLASGSYNEQFF
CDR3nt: TGTGCCAGCAGTCTGGCCAGCGGCTCCTACAATGAGCAGTTCTTC

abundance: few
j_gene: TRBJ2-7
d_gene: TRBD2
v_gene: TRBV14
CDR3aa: CASSQFTHLAGGPYEQYF
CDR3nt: TGTGCCAGCAGCCAATTCACCCATCTAGCGGGAGGGCCCTACGAGCAGTACTTC

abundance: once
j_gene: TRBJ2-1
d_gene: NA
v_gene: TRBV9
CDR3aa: CASSFRRESSYNEQFF
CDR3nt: TGTGCCAGCAGCTTCCGGAGGGAGAGCTCCTACAATGAGCAGTTCTTC

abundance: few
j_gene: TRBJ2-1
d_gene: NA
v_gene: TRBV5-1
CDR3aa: CASSLGNEQFF
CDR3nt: TGCGCCAGCAGCTTGGGCAATGAGCAGTTCTTC

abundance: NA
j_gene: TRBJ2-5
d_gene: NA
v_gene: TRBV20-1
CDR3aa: CSAPSGGTQYF
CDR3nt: TGCAGTGCTCCCAGCGGTGGGACCCAGTACTTC

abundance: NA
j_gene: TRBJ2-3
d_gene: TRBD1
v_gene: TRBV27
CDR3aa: CASSNGQVTDTQYF
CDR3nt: TGTGCCAGCAGTAACGGACAGGTCACAGATACGCAGTATTTT

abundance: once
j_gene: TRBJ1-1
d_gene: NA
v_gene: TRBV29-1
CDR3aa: CSVPGGFEAFF
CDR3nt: TGCAGCGTTCCGGGTGGCTTTGAAGCTTTCTTT

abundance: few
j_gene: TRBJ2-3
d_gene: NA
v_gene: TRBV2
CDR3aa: CASSPAATDTQYF
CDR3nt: TGTGCCAGCAGTCCAGCGGCCACAGATACGCAGTATTTT

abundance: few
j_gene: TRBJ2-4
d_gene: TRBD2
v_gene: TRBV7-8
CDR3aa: CASSFLAGTLLNIQYF
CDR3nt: TGTGCCAGCAGCTTCCTAGCGGGAACACTTCTAAACATTCAGTACTTC

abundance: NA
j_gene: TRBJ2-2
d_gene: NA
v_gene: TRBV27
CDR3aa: CASSFRADPTGELFF
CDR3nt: TGTGCCAGCAGTTTTCGGGCCGATCCCACCGGGGAGCTGTTTTTT

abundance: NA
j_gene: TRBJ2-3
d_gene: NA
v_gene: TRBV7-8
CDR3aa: CASSPYTRAPDTQYF
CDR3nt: TGTGCCAGCAGCCCTTATACTCGAGCCCCAGATACGCAGTATTTT

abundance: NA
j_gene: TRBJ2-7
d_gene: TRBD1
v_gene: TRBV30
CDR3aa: CAWSPTGTGAREQYF
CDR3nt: TGTGCCTGGAGTCCAACCGGGACAGGGGCGAGGGAGCAGTACTTC

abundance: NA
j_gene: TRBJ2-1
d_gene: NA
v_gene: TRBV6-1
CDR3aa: CASSELGSATYNEQFF
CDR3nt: TGTGCCAGCAGTGAACTAGGTAGCGCTACCTACAATGAGCAGTTCTTC

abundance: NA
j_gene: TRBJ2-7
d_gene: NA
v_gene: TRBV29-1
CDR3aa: CSVAGGISITYEQYF
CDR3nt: TGCAGCGTTGCGGGCGGGATCTCTATCACGTACGAGCAGTACTTC

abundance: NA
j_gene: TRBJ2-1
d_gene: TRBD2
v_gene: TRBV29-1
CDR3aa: CSVNAGSGSHEQFF
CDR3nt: TGCAGCGTTAACGCTGGGAGCGGGAGCCATGAGCAGTTCTTC

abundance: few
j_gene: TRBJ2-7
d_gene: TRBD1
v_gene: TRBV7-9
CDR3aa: CASSSPSDRAGGQYF
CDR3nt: TGTGCCAGCAGCTCACCGTCGGACAGGGCCGGGGGGCAGTACTTC

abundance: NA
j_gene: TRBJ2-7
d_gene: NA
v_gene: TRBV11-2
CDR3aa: CASRKGTGPYEQYF
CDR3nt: TGTGCCAGCAGAAAAGGGACGGGTCCCTACGAGCAGTACTTC

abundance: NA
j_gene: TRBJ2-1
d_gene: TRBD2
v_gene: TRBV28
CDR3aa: CASTSGTSIYNEQFF
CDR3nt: TGTGCCAGCACTTCAGGGACTAGTATTTACAATGAGCAGTTCTTC

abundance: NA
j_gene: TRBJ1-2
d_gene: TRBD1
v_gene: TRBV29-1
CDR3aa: CSGLTGESGYGYTF
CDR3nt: TGCAGCGGCCTTACAGGGGAGTCAGGCTATGGCTACACCTTC

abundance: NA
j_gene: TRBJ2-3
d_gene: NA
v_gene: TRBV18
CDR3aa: CASSPRLAPDTQYF
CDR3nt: TGTGCCAGCTCACCACGCCTAGCGCCAGATACGCAGTATTTT

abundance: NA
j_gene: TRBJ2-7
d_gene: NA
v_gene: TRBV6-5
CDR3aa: CASTAQYGSFDEQYF
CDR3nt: TGTGCCAGCACGGCGCAATACGGGAGCTTCGACGAGCAGTACTTC

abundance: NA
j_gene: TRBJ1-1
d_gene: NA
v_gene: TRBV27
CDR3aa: CASSLGGGTEAFF
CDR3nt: TGTGCCAGCAGCTTAGGTGGGGGCACTGAAGCTTTCTTT

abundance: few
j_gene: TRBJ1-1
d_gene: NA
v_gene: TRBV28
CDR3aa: CASSIQNWAEAFF
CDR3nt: TGTGCCAGCAGTATTCAGAATTGGGCTGAAGCTTTCTTT

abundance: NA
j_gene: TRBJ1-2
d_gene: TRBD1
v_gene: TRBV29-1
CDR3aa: CSIPGTGVNYGYTF
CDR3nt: TGCAGCATACCTGGGACAGGGGTCAACTATGGCTACACCTTC

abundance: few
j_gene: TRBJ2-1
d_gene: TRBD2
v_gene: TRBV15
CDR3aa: CATIDRGRAGSYNEQFF
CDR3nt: TGTGCCACCATCGACCGCGGGAGGGCCGGTTCCTACAATGAGCAGTTCTTC

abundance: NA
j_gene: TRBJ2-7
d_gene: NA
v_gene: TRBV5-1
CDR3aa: CASSSTDSYEQYF
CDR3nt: TGCGCCAGCAGCTCGACTGACTCCTACGAGCAGTACTTC

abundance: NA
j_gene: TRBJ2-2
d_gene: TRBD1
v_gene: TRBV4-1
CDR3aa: CASSPARTGGELFF
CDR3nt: TGCGCCAGCAGCCCCGCTCGGACAGGCGGGGAGCTGTTTTTT

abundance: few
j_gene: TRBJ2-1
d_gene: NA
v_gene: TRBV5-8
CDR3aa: CASSLGNEQFF
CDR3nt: TGTGCCAGCAGCTTGGGTAATGAGCAGTTCTTC

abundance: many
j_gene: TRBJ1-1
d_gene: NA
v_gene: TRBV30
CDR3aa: CAWSVSGPEAFF
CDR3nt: TGTGCCTGGAGTGTATCCGGGCCCGAAGCTTTCTTT

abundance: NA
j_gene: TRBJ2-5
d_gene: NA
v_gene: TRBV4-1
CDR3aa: CASSQDGGAGETQYF
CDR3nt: TGCGCCAGCAGCCAAGATGGAGGGGCCGGTGAGACCCAGTACTTC

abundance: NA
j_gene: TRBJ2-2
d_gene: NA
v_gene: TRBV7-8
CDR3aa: CASSSAEADTGELFF
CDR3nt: TGTGCCAGCAGCTCGGCGGAAGCAGACACCGGGGAGCTGTTTTTT

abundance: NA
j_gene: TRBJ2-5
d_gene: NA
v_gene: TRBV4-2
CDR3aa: CASSPTGQETQYF
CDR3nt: TGTGCCAGCAGCCCGACAGGACAAGAGACCCAGTACTTC

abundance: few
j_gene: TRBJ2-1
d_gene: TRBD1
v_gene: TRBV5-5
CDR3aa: CASGTGTASTNEQFF
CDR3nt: TGTGCCAGCGGGACCGGGACAGCGAGTACTAATGAGCAGTTCTTC

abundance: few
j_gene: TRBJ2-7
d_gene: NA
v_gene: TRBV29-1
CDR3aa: CSTGLNSYEQYF
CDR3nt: TGCAGCACGGGACTGAACTCCTACGAGCAGTACTTC

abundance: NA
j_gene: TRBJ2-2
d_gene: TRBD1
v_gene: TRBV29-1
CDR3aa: CSVKGQTGELFF
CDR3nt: TGCAGCGTTAAGGGACAGACCGGGGAGCTGTTTTTT

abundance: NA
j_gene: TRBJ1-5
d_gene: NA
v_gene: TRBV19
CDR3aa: CASGGSNQPQHF
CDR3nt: TGTGCCAGTGGGGGCAGCAATCAGCCCCAGCATTTT

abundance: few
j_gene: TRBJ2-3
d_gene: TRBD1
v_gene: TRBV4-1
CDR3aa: CASSQGTGDRKYF
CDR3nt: TGCGCCAGCAGCCAGGGAACCGGGGACAGAAAGTATTTT

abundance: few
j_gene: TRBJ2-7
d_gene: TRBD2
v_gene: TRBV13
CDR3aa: CASSGRGGEQYF
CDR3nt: TGTGCCAGCAGCGGCCGGGGAGGGGAGCAGTACTTC

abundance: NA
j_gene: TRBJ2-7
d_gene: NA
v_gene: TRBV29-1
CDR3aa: CSAWDTSYEQYF
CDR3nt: TGCAGCGCTTGGGACACTTCCTACGAGCAGTACTTC

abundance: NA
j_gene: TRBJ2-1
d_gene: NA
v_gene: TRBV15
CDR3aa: CATSRDRHTNEQFF
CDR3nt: TGTGCCACCAGCAGAGATCGTCACACAAATGAGCAGTTCTTC

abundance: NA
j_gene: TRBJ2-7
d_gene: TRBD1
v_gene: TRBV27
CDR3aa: CASRAGTGSSYEQYF
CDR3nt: TGTGCCAGCAGAGCCGGGACAGGGTCCTCCTACGAGCAGTACTTC

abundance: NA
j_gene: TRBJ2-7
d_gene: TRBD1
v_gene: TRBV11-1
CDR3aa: CASSLGQYEQYF
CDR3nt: TGTGCCAGCAGCTTGGGACAGTACGAGCAGTACTTC

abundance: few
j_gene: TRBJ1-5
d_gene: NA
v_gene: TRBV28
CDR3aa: CASRTSESNQPQHF
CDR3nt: TGTGCCAGCCGTACCTCAGAAAGCAATCAGCCCCAGCATTTT

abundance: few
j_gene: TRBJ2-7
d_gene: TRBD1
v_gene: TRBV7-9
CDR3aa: CASSLDGTGLYEQYF
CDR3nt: TGTGCCAGCAGCTTGGACGGGACAGGCCTCTACGAGCAGTACTTC

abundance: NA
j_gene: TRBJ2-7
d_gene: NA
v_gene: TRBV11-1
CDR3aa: CASSAGRHRSSYEQYF
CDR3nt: TGTGCCAGCAGCGCAGGCCGACACCGCAGCTCCTACGAGCAGTACTTC

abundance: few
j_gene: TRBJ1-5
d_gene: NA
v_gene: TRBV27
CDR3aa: CASSLGGAHQPQHF
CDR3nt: TGTGCCAGCAGTTTAGGAGGGGCCCATCAGCCCCAGCATTTT

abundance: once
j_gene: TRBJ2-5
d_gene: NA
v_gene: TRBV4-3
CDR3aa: CASSQGVGGAETQYF
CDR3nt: TGCGCCAGCAGCCAAGGCGTTGGGGGTGCAGAGACCCAGTACTTC

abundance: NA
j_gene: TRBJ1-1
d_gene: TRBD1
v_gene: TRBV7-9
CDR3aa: CASSPGPQGSTEAFF
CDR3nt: TGTGCCAGCAGCCCCGGGCCACAGGGGAGCACTGAAGCTTTCTTT

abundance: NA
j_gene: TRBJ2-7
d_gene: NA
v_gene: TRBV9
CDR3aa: CASSVAHDLTYEQYF
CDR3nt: TGTGCCAGCAGCGTAGCTCACGACTTGACGTACGAGCAGTACTTC

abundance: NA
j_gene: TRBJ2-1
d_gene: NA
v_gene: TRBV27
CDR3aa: CASSLSITGINEQFF
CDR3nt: TGTGCCAGCAGTTTATCGATTACAGGGATTAATGAGCAGTTCTTC

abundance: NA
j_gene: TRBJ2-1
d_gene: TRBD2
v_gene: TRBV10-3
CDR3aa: CAISWEGPTYNEQFF
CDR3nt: TGTGCCATCAGTTGGGAGGGGCCCACCTACAATGAGCAGTTCTTC